This TCR beta chain came from a study of T-cell reconstitution after alpha-beta-depleted transplantation in children. Per the germline V gene, CDR1 is SGHRS and CDR2 is YFSETQ. The CDR3 extends over 15 amino acids. V was clipped by 4 bases and J by 8 bases, with 16 bases between them. TCRbeta library preparation incorporated unique molecular identifiers. A single record per CDR3 protein comes from TCRdb applying MiXCR to the PCR reads. The sample contains roughly 150,000 distinct CDR3 sequences, approximately 10% of which appear only once. V gene TRBV5-1 combines with J gene TRBJ1-6; weak D call: TRBD1 (5 bases). This sequence originates from a boy between 2 and 15 years old with acute myeloid leukemia, due to receive a stem cell transplant. Here the sequenced sample was PBMCs, taken before TCRalphabeta/CD19-depleted stem cell transplant. The CDR3 DNA follows: TGCGCCAGCAGCCTCGAATCAGGGTGGTATTCACCCCTCCACTTT. Its translation is CASSLESGWYSPLHF.